Listed here are 18 T cell receptor beta chains from one sample, sequenced in a study of T-cell memory formation after mild COVID-19. TCRdb reprocessed the 5' RACE reads with MiXCR, giving one entry per CDR3 protein. Of 75,000 to 90,000 distinct CDR3 sequences listed, 14% are singletons. Sequenced material: PBMCs or a T cell subset sorted from them (not recorded which). These receptors all come from an adult woman who had mild COVID-19 (a few samples of this study predate the infection). Cell type and time point are not known.

This clonotype was seen at least ten times. This chain uses TRBV14 with TRBJ2-3; no reliable D call. Trimming shortened V by 4 bases and J by 4 bases, and 12 bases separated the two germline ends. There are 14 residues in the CDR3. CDR1 and CDR2 from the germline V gene are SGHDN and FVKESK. The CDR3 sequence is CASSPPGSADTQYF. The CDR3 coding sequence is TGTGCCAGCAGCCCCCCCGGGTCGGCAGATACGCAGTATTTT.

The V and J genes are TRBV6-1 and TRBJ2-1; no firm D call. Trimming took 7 bases from V and 9 from J, leaving 10 bases between them. This CDR3 spans 11 amino acids. Germline CDR1 MNHNS, CDR2 SASEGT. The CDR3 nucleotides read TGTGCCAGCATAAAAGGTAGTGAGCAGTTCTTC. Its translation: CASIKGSEQFF.

The rearrangement links TRBV7-2 to TRBJ2-5; no firm D call. Germline-derived CDR1 and CDR2 are SGHTA and FQGNSA. This CDR3 is 14 amino acids long. Trimming stripped 5 bases from V and 5 bases from J, with 15 bases between. The CDR3, as DNA: TGTGCCAGCAGCCCATTCAGGAGAAGGGAGACCCAGTACTTC. Translated, it gives CASSPFRRRETQYF.

This clonotype has just a few counts. The rearrangement uses TRBV7-9 and TRBJ2-5; TRBD2 agrees at 7 bases. V dropped 3 bases and J dropped 1; count of bases not matched to a gene: 5. Germline CDR1 SEHNR, CDR2 FQNEAQ (reference sequence). The CDR3 consists of 15 residues. The CDR3 protein is CASSLVGEGQETQYF. The CDR3 bases are TGTGCCAGCAGCTTGGTGGGGGAGGGCCAAGAGACCCAGTACTTC.

This chain joins TRBV4-1 and TRBJ2-1; TRBD2 matches at 16 bases. CDR3 length equals 19 residues. J lost 4 bases, V lost 0 bases, and 6 bases had no gene match. Germline V lookup: CDR1 MGHRA, CDR2 YSYEKL. The CDR3 here is CASSQEGLAGGEPYNEQFF. In nucleotides, the CDR3 is TGCGCCAGCAGCCAAGAGGGACTAGCGGGGGGGGAACCTTACAATGAGCAGTTCTTC.

The genes are TRBV4-2 and TRBJ2-7; TRBD2 matches at 8 bases. Germline assignment: CDR1 LGHNA and CDR2 YNFKEQ. This CDR3 has 14 residues. Trimming took 4 bases from V and 5 from J; bases not matched to a gene: 7. The DNA for the CDR3 is TGTGCCAGCAGCCCGGGACTAGGGATCCACGAGCAGTACTTC. Protein product: CASSPGLGIHEQYF.

The gene calls are TRBV6-5 and TRBJ2-7; D perhaps matches TRBD2 (6 bases). The CDR3 has 15 residues. V lost 2 bases to trimming and J lost 0 bases, with 11 bases between them. Looked up from germline, CDR1 is MNHEY and CDR2 is SVGAGI. The CDR3 is CASSYTGDVSYEQYF. CDR3 DNA sequence: TGTGCCAGCAGTTACACGGGAGACGTCTCCTACGAGCAGTACTTC.

The chain employs TRBV12-3 or TRBV12-4 and TRBJ2-3; perhaps TRBD1 as D (6 bases). The germline V and J ends were trimmed by 5 bases and 7 bases, with 16 bases remaining between them. CDR3 size: 14 residues. The CDR3 sequence is CASSPNREINTQYF. The CDR3 nucleotides read TGTGCCAGCAGTCCGAACAGGGAAATAAATACGCAGTATTTT.

This clonotype showed up just a few times. The V gene is TRBV12-3 or TRBV12-4, the J gene TRBJ2-3; 11 bases match TRBD2. CDR3 length: 15 residues. After removal of 6 bases from V and 0 bases from J, the junction contained 2 bases not matched to a gene. The CDR3 DNA reads TGTGCCAGCAGGATAGCGGGGGGGAGCACAGATACGCAGTATTTT. Residues: CASRIAGGSTDTQYF.

This clonotype was found a few times. The rearrangement uses TRBV11-3 and TRBJ2-1; TRBD1 agrees at 7 bases. Looked up from germline, CDR1 is SGHNT and CDR2 is YENEEA. The V and J ends lost 1 base and 9 bases, in that order; junction bases with no gene match: 15. CDR3 length: 17 amino acids. The CDR3: CASSLGDSGRSYLEQFF. In nucleotides, the CDR3 is TGTGCCAGCAGCTTAGGGGACAGCGGCCGTTCCTATCTTGAGCAGTTCTTC.

This clonotype was counted between two and nine times. This chain links TRBV7-8 with TRBJ2-7; 9 positions match TRBD1. The germline CDR1 and CDR2 sequences are SGHVS and FQNEAQ. The CDR3 consists of 14 residues. V lost 5 bases and J lost 5; bases outside the gene matches: 7. The CDR3 nucleotides read TGTGCCAGCAGCGTCCGGGACAGGGCCCACGAGCAGTACTTC. The encoded protein is CASSVRDRAHEQYF.

In its sample, this clonotype was seen a few times. This rearrangement joins TRBV7-9 to TRBJ2-3; perhaps TRBD2 as D (6 bases). Germline V gene data show CDR1 as SEHNR and CDR2 as FQNEAQ (reference sequence). The germline V and J ends were trimmed by 5 bases and 2 bases, with 17 bases remaining between them. CDR3 length equals 16 residues. CDR3 in amino acids: CASSIARGFNTDTQYF. The CDR3 DNA reads TGTGCCAGCAGCATCGCCCGGGGGTTTAACACAGATACGCAGTATTTT.

This chain joins TRBV13 and TRBJ2-5; D unresolved. The CDR3 sequence is 12 residues long. The ends were cut back, 0 bases at V and 8 bases at J, with 7 bases in the middle. Germline V gene data show CDR1 as PRHDT and CDR2 as FYEKMQ (reference sequence). The chain's CDR3 is CASSLGVETQYF. For the CDR3, the DNA is TGTGCCAGCAGCTTAGGGGTGGAAACCCAGTACTTC.

The chain couples TRBV27 to TRBJ1-1; D is possibly TRBD1 (5 bases). The CDR3 is made up of 12 amino acids. CDR1 and CDR2 (germline): MNHEY, SMNVEV (reference sequence). With 6 bases removed from V and 6 bases from J, the gap between germline ends came to 11 bases. The chain's CDR3 is CASRGERPEAFF. The CDR3 nucleotides are TGTGCCAGCAGAGGGGAGAGGCCTGAAGCTTTCTTT.

There are many counts of this clonotype. The V and J genes are TRBV24-1 and TRBJ2-3; 7 bases fit TRBD1. CDR1 and CDR2 from the germline V gene are KGHDR and SFDVKD. The CDR3 has 16 amino acids. The trim removed 0 bases at V and 2 bases at J, leaving 4 bases unmatched. The CDR3 protein is CATSDLTGDLTDTQYF. For the CDR3, the DNA is TGTGCCACCAGTGATTTGACAGGGGACCTCACAGATACGCAGTATTTT.

This clonotype was found a few times. The gene calls are TRBV29-1 and TRBJ1-1, with D possibly being TRBD1 (5 bases). CDR3 length: 12 residues. V was shortened by 8 bases and J by 5 bases, with 15 bases between the two germline ends. Germline CDR1 is SQVTM and CDR2 is ANQGSEA. The CDR3 region has the DNA TGCAGCCTTCAAGGGGTTGGGACTGAAGCTTTCTTT. Translated: CSLQGVGTEAFF.

In DNA, the CDR3 is TGTGCCAGCAGTTACTCGATTACAGGGAATACTGAAGCTTTCTTT. It is translated as CASSYSITGNTEAFF. This chain uses TRBV6-5 with TRBJ1-1; TRBD1 might be the D (6 bases). The CDR3 covers 15 residues. Deletions cut 0 bases from V and 5 bases from J, with 13 bases between. CDR1 MNHEY and CDR2 SVGAGI come from the germline V gene.

This sequence joins TRBV5-1 and TRBJ1-5, with a possible D match to TRBD1 (5 bases). The CDR3 runs to 16 residues. The germline V and J ends were trimmed by 4 bases and 2 bases, with 16 bases remaining between them. CDR1 SGHRS and CDR2 YFSETQ come from the germline V gene. The CDR3 DNA follows: TGCGCCAGCAGCCCTGGGGACGATTTAGGCAATCAGCCCCAGCATTTT. This sequence encodes CASSPGDDLGNQPQHF. Looking up the rest from reference TRBV5-1 and TRBJ1-5 gives the full variable domain: KAGVTQTPRYLIKTRGQQVTLSCSPISGHRSVSWYQQTPGQGLQFLFEYFSETQRNKGNFPGRFSGRQFSNSRSEMNVSTLELGDSALYLCASSPGDDLGNQPQHFGDGTRLSIL.